This section outlines one T cell receptor beta chain sequence together with its context. Its matching antigen is unknown. Per the germline V gene, CDR1 is SEHNR and CDR2 is FQNEAQ (reference sequence). The V and J ends lost 7 bases and 5 bases, in that order; junction bases with no gene match: 9. This CDR3 comprises 15 residues. Libraries were prepared by immunoSEQ multiplex PCR; TCRdb keeps only in-frame clonotypes and omits some of them. The sample carries some 42,000 clones, over 70% recorded once. This sample is part of a study of T cell responses to AZD1222 COVID-19 vaccine. Study-wide results and limits: The study found vaccine-associated CD4 TCRs spanning spike, dominant at 160-218 and 743-854.

The specimen comprised peripheral blood, sampled 28 days after the second AZD1222 dose. This TCR was recovered from an adult who received the AZD1222 COVID-19 vaccine. The V gene is TRBV7-9, the J gene TRBJ1-1; TRBD1 matches at 11 bases. The DNA for the CDR3 is TGTGCCAGCACTTCCGGGACAGGGGGAGAAACTGAAGCTTTCTTT. This sequence encodes CASTSGTGGETEAFF.